This T cell receptor beta chain comes out of a study of CD8+CD57+ T cells in acquired aplastic anemia. TCR beta VDJ and CDR3 profiling used genomic DNA as template. TCRdb re-analysed the reads in MiXCR, keeping a single row per CDR3 protein. The sample lists 130,000 or so distinct CDR3 sequences; around two fifths were seen once. V lost 7 bases, J lost 5 bases, and 17 bases lay in between. Germline V gene lookup returns CDR1 LNHDA and CDR2 SQIVND (reference sequence). The CDR3 length is 14 residues. V is TRBV19 and J is TRBJ1-2, with D possibly being TRBD1 (5 bases). The source material was sorted CD4+, CD8+, or CD8+CD57+ T cells (not recorded which) from PBMCs. The TCR comes from a human donor in good health, serving as a control. DNA for the CDR3: TGTGCCAGTACCGGAGGAGGCAGGGTATATGGCTACACCTTC. It specifies CASTGGGRVYGYTF.